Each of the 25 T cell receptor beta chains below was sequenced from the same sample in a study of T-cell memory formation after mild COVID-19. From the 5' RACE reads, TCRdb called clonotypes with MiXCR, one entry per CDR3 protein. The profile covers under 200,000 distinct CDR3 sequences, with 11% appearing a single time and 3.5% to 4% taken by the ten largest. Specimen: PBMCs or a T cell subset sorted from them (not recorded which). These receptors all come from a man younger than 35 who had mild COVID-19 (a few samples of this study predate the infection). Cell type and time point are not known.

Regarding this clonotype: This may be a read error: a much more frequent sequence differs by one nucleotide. CDR3 region: CASSLQTGANTESFF. The CDR3 DNA sequence: TGCGCCAGCAGCCTACAAACGGGAGCGAACACTGAATCTTTCTTT. The rearrangement uses TRBV4-3 and TRBJ1-1, with D unresolved. CDR1 and CDR2 (germline): LGHNA, YSLEER. The length of the CDR3 is 15 residues.

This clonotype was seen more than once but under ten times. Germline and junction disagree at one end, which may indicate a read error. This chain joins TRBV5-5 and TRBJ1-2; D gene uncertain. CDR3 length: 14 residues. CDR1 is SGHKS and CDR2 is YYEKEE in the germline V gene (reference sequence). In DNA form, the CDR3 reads TGTGCCAGCAGCTTGAACGCCAACTCTCCCGAAAGTCGTTTC. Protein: CASSLNANSPESRF.

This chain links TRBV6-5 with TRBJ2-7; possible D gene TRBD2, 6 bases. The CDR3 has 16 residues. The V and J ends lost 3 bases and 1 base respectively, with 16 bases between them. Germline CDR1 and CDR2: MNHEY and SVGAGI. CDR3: CASSYSAGRLSYEQYF. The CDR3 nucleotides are TGTGCCAGCAGTTATTCGGCGGGGCGCCTGTCCTACGAGCAGTACTTC.

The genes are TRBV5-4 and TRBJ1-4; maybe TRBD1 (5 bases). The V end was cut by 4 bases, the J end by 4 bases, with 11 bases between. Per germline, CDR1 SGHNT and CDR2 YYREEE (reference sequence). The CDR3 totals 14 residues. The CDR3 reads CASSHDSHNEKLFF. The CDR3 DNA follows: TGTGCCAGCAGCCACGACAGCCATAATGAAAAACTGTTTTTT.

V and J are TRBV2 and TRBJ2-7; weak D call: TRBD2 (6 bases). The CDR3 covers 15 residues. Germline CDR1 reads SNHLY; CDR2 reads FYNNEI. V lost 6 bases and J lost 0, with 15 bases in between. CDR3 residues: CASRRDGGSSYEQYV. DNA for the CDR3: TGTGCCAGCAGAAGGGACGGGGGAAGCTCCTACGAGCAGTACGTC.

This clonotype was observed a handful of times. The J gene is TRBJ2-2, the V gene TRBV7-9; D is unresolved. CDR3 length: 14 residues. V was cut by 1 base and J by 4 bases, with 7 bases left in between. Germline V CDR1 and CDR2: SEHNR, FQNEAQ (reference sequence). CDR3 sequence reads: CASSLDSGTGELFF. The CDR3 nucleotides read TGTGCCAGCAGCTTAGATTCGGGCACCGGGGAGCTGTTTTTT.

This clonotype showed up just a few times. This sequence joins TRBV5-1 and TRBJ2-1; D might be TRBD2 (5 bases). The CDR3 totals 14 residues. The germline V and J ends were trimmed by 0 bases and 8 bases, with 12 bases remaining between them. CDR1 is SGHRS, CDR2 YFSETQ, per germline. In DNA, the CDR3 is TGCGCCAGCAGCTTGGGCTTTGAGGGCGATGAGCAGTTCTTC. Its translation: CASSLGFEGDEQFF.

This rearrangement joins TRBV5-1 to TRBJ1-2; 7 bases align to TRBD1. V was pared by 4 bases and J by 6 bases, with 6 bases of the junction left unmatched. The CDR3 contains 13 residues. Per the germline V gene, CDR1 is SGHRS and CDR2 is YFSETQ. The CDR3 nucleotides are TGCGCCAGCAGCCGGGGACAGTTTGATGGCTACACCTTC. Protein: CASSRGQFDGYTF.

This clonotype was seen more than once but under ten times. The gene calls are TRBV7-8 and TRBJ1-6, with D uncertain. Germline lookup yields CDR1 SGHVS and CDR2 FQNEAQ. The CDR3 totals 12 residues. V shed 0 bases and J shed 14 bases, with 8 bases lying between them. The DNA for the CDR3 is TGTGCCAGCAGCTTAGCTGGCGAGACCCTCCACTTT. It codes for CASSLAGETLHF.

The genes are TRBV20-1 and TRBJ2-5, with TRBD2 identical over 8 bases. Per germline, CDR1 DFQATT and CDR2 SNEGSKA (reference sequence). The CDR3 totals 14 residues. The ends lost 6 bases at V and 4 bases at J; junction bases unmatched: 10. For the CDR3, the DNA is TGCAGTGCCCCCCCGGGGGGGGCCGCAGAGACCCAGTACTTC. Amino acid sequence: CSAPPGGAAETQYF.

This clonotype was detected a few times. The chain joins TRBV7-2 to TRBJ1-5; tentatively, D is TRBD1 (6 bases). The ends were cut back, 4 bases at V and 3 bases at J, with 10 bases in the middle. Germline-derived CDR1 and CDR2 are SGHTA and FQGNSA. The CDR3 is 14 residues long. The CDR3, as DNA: TGTGCCAGCAGCTCAGGACAGTACAATCAGCCCCAGCATTTT. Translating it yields CASSSGQYNQPQHF.

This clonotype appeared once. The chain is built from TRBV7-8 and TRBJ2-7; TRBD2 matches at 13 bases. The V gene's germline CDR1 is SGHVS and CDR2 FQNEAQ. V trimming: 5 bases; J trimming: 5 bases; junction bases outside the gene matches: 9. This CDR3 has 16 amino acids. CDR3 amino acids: CASSASGLAGADEQYF. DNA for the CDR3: TGTGCCAGCAGCGCAAGCGGACTAGCGGGGGCAGACGAGCAGTACTTC.

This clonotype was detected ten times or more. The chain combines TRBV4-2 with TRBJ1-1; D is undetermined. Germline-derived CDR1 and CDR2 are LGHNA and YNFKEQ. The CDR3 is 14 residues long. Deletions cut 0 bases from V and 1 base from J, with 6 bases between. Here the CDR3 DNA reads TGTGCCAGCAGCCAAGAAATCGCGAACACTGAAGCTTTCTTT. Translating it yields CASSQEIANTEAFF.

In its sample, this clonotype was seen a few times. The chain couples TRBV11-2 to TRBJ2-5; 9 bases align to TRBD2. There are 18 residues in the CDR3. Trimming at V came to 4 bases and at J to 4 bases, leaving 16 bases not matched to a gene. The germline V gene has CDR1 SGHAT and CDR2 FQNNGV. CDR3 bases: TGTGCCAGCAGCTCGACGACCCGCGGGGGGGGCCAGGGAGAGACCCAGTACTTC. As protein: CASSSTTRGGGQGETQYF.

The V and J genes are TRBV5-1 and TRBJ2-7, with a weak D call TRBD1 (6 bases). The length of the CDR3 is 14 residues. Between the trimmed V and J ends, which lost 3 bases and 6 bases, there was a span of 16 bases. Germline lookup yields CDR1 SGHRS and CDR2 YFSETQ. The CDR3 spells CASSSRGQSGEQYF. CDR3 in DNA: TGCGCCAGCAGCTCCCGAGGACAGTCGGGCGAGCAGTACTTC.

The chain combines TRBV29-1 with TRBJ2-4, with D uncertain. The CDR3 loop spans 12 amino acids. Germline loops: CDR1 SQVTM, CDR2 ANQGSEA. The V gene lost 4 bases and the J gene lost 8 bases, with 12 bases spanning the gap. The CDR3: CSVVLATDIQYF. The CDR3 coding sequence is TGCAGCGTTGTTTTGGCAACGGACATTCAGTACTTC.

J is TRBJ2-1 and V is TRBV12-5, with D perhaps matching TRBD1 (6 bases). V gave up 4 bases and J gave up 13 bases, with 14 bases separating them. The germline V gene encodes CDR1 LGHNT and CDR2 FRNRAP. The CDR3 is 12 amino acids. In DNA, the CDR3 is TGTGCTAGTGGTTCCCCGGGCAGGGGACAGTTCTTC. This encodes CASGSPGRGQFF.

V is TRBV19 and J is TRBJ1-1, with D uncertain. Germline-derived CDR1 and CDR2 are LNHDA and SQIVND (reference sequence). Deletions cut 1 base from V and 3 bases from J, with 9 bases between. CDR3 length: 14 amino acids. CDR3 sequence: CASSIVPGYTEAFF. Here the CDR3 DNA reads TGTGCCAGTAGTATAGTTCCGGGCTACACTGAAGCTTTCTTT.

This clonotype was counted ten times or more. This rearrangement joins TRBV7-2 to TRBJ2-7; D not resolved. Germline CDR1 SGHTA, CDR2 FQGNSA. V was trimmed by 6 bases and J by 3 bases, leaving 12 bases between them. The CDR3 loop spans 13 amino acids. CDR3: CASSPPWSYEQYF. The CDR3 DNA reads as TGTGCCAGCAGTCCGCCCTGGAGCTACGAGCAGTACTTC.

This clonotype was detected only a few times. CDR3 sequence: CASSGTGKHSSYNEQFF. The CDR3 DNA reads as TGTGCCAGCAGTGGAACCGGGAAACACAGCTCCTACAATGAGCAGTTCTTC. The gene calls are TRBV12-3 or TRBV12-4 and TRBJ2-1; D might be TRBD2 (5 bases). The V end was cut by 5 bases, the J end by 0 bases, with 17 bases between. This CDR3 is built from 17 residues.

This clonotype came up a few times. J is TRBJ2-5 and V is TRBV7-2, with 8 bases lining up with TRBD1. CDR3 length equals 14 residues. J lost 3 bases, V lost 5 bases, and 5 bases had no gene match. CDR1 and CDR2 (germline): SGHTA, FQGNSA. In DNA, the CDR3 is TGTGCCAGCAGCGTGGACAGGGTGGAAGAGACCCAGTACTTC. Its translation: CASSVDRVEETQYF. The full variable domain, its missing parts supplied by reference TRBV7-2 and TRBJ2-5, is GAGVSQSPSNKVTEKGKDVELRCDPISGHTALYWYRQSLGQGLEFLIYFQGNSAPDKSGLPSDRFSAERTGGSVSTLTIQRTQQEDSAVYLCASSVDRVEETQYFGPGTRLLVL.

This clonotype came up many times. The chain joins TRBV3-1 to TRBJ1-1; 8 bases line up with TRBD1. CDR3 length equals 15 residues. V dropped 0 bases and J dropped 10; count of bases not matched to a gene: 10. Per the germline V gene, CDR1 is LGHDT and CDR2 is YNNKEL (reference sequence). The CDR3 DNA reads TGTGCCAGCAGCCAAGATATATCAGGGGGCAGGGGAGCTTTCTTT. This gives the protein CASSQDISGGRGAFF.

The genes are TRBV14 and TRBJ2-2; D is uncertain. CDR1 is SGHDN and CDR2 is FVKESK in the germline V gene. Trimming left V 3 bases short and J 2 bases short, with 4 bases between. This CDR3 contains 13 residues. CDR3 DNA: TGTGCCAGCAGCCAGGCTAACACCGGGGAGCTGTTTTTT. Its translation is CASSQANTGELFF. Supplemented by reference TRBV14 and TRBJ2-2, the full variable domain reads EAGVTQFPSHSVIEKGQTVTLRCDPISGHDNLYWYRRVMGKEIKFLLHFVKESKQDESGMPNNRFLAERTGGTYSTLKVQPAELEDSGVYFCASSQANTGELFFGEGSRLTVL.

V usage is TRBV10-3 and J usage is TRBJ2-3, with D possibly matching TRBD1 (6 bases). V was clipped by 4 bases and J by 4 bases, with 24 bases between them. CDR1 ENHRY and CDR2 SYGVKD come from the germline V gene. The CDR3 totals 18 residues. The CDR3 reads CAISGGPLYRIRADTQYF. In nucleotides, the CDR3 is TGTGCCATCAGTGGGGGGCCCTTGTACAGGATCCGCGCAGATACGCAGTATTTT.

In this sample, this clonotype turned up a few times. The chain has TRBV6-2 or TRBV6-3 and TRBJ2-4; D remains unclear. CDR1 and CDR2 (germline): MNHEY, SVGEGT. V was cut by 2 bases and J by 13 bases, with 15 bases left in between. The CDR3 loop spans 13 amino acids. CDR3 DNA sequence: TGTGCCAGCAGTTACCCGGCCGCCTCTGGCCAGTACTTC. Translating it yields CASSYPAASGQYF.